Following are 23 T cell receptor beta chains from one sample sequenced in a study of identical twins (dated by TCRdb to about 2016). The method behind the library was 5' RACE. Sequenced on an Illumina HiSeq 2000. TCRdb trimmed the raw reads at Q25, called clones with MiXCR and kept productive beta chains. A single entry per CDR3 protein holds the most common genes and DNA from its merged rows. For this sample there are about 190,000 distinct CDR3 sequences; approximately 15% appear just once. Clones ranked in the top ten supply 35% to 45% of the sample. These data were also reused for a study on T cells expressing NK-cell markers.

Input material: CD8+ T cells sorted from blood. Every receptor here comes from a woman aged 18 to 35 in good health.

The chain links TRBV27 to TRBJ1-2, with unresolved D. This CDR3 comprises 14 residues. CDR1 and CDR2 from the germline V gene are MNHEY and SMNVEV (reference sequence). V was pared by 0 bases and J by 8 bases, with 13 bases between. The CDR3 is CASSLSGPGSGYTF. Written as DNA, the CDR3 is TGTGCCAGCAGTTTATCCGGGCCGGGATCGGGCTACACCTTC.

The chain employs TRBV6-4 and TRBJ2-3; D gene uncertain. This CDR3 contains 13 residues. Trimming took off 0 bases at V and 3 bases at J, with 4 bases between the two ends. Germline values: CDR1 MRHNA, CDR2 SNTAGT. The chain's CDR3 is CASSDSQTDTQYF. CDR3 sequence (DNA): TGTGCCAGCAGTGACTCCCAAACAGATACGCAGTATTTT.

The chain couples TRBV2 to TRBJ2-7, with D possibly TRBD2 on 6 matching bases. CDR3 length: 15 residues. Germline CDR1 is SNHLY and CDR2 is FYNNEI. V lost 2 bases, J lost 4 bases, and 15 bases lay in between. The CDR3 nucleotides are TGTGCCAGCAGTGAACCGCGAGGAGGGGCGTACGAGCAGTACTTC. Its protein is CASSEPRGGAYEQYF.

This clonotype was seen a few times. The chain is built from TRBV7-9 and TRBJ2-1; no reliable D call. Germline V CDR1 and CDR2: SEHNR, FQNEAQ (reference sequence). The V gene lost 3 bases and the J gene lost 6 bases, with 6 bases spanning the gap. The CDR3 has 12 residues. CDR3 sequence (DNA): TGTGCCAGCAGCTTCTTCGCCAATGAGCAGTTCTTC. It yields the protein CASSFFANEQFF.

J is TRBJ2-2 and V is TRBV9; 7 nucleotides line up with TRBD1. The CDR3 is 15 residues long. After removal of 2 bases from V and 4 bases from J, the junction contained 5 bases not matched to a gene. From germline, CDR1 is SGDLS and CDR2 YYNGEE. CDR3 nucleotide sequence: TGTGCCAGCAGCGTGGGCAGGGGGACCACCGGGGAGCTGTTTTTT. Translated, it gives CASSVGRGTTGELFF.

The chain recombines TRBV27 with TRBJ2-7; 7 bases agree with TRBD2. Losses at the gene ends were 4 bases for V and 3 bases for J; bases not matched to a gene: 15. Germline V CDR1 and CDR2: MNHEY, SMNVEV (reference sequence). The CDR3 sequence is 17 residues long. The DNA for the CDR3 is TGTGCCAGCAGTTCCCCGTCCGTGGCGGGAGTCCTCTACGAGCAGTACTTC. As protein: CASSSPSVAGVLYEQYF.

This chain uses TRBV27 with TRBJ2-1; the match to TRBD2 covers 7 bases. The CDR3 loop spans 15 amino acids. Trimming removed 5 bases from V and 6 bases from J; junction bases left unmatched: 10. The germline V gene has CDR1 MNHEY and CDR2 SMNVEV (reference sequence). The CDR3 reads CASSEVGTGGNEQFF. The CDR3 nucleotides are TGTGCCAGCAGTGAGGTCGGAACGGGGGGCAATGAGCAGTTCTTC.

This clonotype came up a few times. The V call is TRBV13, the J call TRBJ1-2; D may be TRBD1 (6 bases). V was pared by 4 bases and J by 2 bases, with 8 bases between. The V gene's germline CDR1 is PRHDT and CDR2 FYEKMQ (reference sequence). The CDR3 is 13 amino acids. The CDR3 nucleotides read TGTGCCAGCAGCTCGGGACACAACTATGGCTACACCTTC. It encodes CASSSGHNYGYTF.

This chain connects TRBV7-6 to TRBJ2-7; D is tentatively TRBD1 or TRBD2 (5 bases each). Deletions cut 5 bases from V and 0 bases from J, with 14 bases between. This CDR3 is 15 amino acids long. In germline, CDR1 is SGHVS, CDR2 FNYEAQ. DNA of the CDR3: TGTGCCAGCAGCCCCCGGGACCCTAGCTCCTACGAGCAGTACTTC. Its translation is CASSPRDPSSYEQYF.

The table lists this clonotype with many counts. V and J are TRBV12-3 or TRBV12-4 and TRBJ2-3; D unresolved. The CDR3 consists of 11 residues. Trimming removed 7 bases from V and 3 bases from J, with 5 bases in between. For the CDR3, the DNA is TGTGCCAGCACTCAGACAGATACGCAGTATTTT. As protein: CASTQTDTQYF.

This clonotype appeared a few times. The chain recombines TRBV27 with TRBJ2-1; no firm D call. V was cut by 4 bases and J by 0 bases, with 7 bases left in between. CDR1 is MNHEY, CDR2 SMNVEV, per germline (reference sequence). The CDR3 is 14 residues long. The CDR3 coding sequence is TGTGCCAGCAGTTCGGTCCCCTCCTACAATGAGCAGTTCTTC. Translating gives CASSSVPSYNEQFF.

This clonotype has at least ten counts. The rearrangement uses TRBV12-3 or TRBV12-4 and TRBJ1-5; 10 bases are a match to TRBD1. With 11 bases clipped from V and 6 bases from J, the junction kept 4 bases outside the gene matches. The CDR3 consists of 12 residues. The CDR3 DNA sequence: TGTGCCGGCGGGACAGGGGCTCAGCCCCAGCATTTT. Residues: CAGGTGAQPQHF.

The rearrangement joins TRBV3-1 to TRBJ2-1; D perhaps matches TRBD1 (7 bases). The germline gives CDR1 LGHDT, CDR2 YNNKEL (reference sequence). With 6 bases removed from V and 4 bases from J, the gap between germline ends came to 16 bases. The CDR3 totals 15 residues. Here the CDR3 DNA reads TGTGCCAGCAGTCCAGGAGGGGGCGCGTACAATGAGCAGTTCTTC. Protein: CASSPGGGAYNEQFF.

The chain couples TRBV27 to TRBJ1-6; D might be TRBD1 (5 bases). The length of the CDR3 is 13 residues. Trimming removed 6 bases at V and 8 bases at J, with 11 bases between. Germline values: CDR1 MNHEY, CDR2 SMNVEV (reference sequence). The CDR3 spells CASSTTVYSPLHF. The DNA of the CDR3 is TGTGCCAGCAGCACGACAGTCTATTCACCCCTCCACTTT.

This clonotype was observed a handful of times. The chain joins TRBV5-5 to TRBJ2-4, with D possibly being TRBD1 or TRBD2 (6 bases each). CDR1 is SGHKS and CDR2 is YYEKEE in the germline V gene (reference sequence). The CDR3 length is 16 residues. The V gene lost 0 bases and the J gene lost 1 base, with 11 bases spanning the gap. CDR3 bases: TGTGCCAGCAGCTTGGTGCCGGGGGCGGCCAAAAACATTCAGTACTTC. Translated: CASSLVPGAAKNIQYF.

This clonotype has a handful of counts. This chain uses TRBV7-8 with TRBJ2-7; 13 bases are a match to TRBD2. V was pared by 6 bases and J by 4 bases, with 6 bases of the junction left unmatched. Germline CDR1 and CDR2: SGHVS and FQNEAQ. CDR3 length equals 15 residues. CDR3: CASRERTSGGYEQYF. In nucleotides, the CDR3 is TGTGCCAGCAGAGAAAGGACTAGCGGGGGTTACGAGCAGTACTTC.

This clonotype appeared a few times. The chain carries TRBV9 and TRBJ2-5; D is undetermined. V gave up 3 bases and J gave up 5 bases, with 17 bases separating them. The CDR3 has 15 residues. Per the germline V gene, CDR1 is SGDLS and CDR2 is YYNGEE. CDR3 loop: CASSASGTQAETQYF. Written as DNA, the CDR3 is TGTGCCAGCAGCGCCTCCGGAACCCAAGCGGAGACCCAGTACTTC.

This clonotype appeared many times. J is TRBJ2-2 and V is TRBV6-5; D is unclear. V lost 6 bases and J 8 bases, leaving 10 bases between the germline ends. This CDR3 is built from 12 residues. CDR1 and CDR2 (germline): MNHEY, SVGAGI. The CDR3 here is CASSSVTGELFF. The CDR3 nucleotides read TGTGCCAGCAGCTCCGTGACAGGGGAGCTGTTTTTT.

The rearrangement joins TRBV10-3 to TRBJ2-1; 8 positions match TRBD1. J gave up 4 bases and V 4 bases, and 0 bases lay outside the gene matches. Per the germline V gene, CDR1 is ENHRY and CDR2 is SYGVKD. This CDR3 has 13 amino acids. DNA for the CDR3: TGTGCCATCAGTGGGACAGGGTACAATGAGCAGTTCTTC. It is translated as CAISGTGYNEQFF.

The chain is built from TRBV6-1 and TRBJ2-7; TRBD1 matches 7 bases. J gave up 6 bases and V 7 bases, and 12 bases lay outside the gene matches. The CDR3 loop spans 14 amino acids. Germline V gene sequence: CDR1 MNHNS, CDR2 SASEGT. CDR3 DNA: TGTGCCAGCAAGCGGACAGGCAGCCCCTCCGAGCAGTACTTC. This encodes CASKRTGSPSEQYF.

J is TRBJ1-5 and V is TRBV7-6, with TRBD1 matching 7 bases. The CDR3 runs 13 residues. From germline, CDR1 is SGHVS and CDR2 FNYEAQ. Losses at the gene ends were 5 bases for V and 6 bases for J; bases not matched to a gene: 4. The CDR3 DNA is TGTGCCAGCAGCGCGGGACAGTCTCAGCCCCAGCATTTT. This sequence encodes CASSAGQSQPQHF.

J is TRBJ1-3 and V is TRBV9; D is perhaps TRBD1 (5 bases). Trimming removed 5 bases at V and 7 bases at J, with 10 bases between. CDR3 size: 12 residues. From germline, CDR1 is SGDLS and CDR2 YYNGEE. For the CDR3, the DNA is TGTGCCAGCAGGGACATTCGGAACACCATATATTTT. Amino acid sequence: CASRDIRNTIYF. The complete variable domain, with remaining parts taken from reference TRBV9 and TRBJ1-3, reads DSGVTQTPKHLITATGQRVTLRCSPRSGDLSVYWYQQSLDQGLQFLIQYYNGEERAKGNILERFSAQQFPDLHSELNLSSLELGDSALYFCASRDIRNTIYFGEGSWLTVV.

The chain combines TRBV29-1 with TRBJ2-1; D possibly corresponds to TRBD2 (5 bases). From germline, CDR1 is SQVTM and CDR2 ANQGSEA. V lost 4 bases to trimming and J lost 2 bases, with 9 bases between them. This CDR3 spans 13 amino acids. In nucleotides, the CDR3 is TGCAGCGTTGTAGGGCGGGCCTACAATGAGCAGTTCTTC. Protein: CSVVGRAYNEQFF.